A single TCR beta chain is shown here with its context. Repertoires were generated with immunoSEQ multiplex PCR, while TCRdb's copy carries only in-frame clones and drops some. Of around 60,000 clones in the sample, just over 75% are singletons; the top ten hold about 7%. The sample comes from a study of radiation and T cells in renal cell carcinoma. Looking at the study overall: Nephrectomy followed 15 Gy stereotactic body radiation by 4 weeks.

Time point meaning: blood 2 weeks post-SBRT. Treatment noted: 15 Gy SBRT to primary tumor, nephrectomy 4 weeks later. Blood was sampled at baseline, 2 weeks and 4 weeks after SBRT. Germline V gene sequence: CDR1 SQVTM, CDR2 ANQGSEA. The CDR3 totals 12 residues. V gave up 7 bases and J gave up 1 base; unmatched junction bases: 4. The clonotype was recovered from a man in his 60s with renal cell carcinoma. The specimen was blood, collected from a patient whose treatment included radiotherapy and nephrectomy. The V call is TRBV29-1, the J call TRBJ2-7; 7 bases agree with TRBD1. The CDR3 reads CSAGTASYEQYF. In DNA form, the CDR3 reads TGCAGCGCCGGGACAGCGTCCTACGAGCAGTACTTC.